This T cell receptor beta chain was sequenced during a study of blood T cell repertoires in COVID-19. The wider study: PBMCs, B-cell-depleted T cells, or T cells provided the cDNA or gDNA that made up the material.

Profiled with immunoSEQ multiplex PCR; TCRdb holds only in-frame clones, not every one. The repertoire holds a few hundred thousand clones, 75% to 90% seen once, with less than 2.5% in the top ten. The CDR3 has 15 residues. V gave up 4 bases and J gave up 5 bases, with 18 bases separating them. Per the germline V gene, CDR1 is SGHRS and CDR2 is YFSETQ. The study assigned cohorts using participant-reported clinical history. Symptom resolution, clearance, or two negative PCRs marked donors in Cohort 3 as recovered. Specimen: PBMCs or T cells enriched from blood (not recorded which). This TCR came from a man aged 30-40 years who had recovered from COVID-19. The gene calls are TRBV5-1 and TRBJ1-2, with D possibly TRBD1 on 6 matching bases. CDR3 region: CASSPVGGTRYGYTF. The CDR3 DNA follows: TGCGCCAGCAGCCCTGTGGGGGGGACAAGATATGGCTACACCTTC.